This T cell receptor beta chain was captured by sequencing in a study of CD8 T cells in Susac syndrome. As for the study in general: Fewer than ten of the sequenced Susac syndrome patients were in remission, and more than 5 had active disease.

The CD8+ and CD4+ T cells were negatively isolated, with the TEMRA cells enriched by FACS. Reverse transcription used roughly 0.45 to 1 ug RNA and random hexamers. The CDR3 of TCR beta was amplified by immunoSEQ multiplex PCR across 54 Vbeta and 13 Jbeta. MiXCR, run by TCRdb on the immunoSEQ multiplex PCR reads, gives a single entry per CDR3 protein. The profile covers 120,000 or so distinct CDR3 sequences, with 85% to 95% appearing a single time and 0.28% taken by the ten largest. The clonotype comes from a human donor with Susac syndrome. Sequenced: CD8+ T cells from PBMCs.

The CDR3 reads CSAPAGGITDTQYF. The CDR3 region has the DNA TGCAGTGCCCCCGCGGGGGGCATCACAGATACGCAGTATTTT. The gene calls are TRBV20-1 and TRBJ2-3; 8 nucleotides match TRBD2. J gave up 2 bases and V 6 bases, and 7 bases lay outside the gene matches. CDR1 is DFQATT, CDR2 SNEGSKA, per germline (reference sequence). The CDR3 extends over 14 amino acids.